Below, 9 T cell receptor beta chains from the same sample are listed, as sequenced in a study of blood T cell repertoires in COVID-19. The repertoire was sequenced with immunoSEQ multiplex PCR; TCRdb's copy has only in-frame clones and lacks some. The table shows 72,000 or so clones, with about 80% occurring only once. The sequenced sample consisted of peripheral blood. All receptors derive from a man between 65 and 85 years old who had recovered from COVID-19.

This clone was recorded only once. The rearrangement joins TRBV3-1 (or the pseudogene TRBV3-2) to TRBJ2-5; 8 nucleotides agree with TRBD2. CDR3 length: 15 residues. J gave up 5 bases and V 3 bases, and 8 bases lay outside the gene matches. CDR1 LGHDT and CDR2 YNNKEL come from the germline V gene (reference sequence). CDR3 region: CASSHTGGAGETQYF. The CDR3 nucleotides read TGTGCCAGCAGCCACACGGGGGGGGCGGGCGAGACCCAGTACTTC.

This rearrangement joins TRBV30 to TRBJ1-1; D is perhaps TRBD1 (5 bases). The CDR3 contains 14 residues. Germline values: CDR1 GTSNPN, CDR2 SVGIG (reference sequence). Trimming stripped 2 bases from V and 0 bases from J, with 10 bases between. CDR3 coding DNA: TGTGCCTGGAGTCCGGGGGAGATGAACACTGAAGCTTTCTTT. Translated: CAWSPGEMNTEAFF.

This clone appeared once. This chain connects TRBV2 to TRBJ2-5; the D gene is possibly TRBD2 (6 bases). The ends were cut back, 7 bases at V and 4 bases at J, with 19 bases in the middle. Germline CDR1 reads SNHLY; CDR2 reads FYNNEI. CDR3 length equals 15 residues. The DNA of the CDR3 is TGTGCCAGCACGAAGGACTACCTGCGGCCAGAGACCCAGTACTTC. Its translation is CASTKDYLRPETQYF.

This clone was observed a handful of times. The chain employs TRBV2 and TRBJ2-3, with 9 nucleotides matching TRBD2. The V gene end was trimmed by 6 bases and the J gene end by 2 bases; junction bases not matched to a gene: 9. The CDR3 contains 16 residues. Germline V CDR1 and CDR2: SNHLY, FYNNEI. The CDR3 DNA reads TGTGCCAGCAGGAAAACGTCTAGCGGGACCACAGATACGCAGTATTTT. Translated: CASRKTSSGTTDTQYF.

CDR3 region: CAWRRQGAANTIYF. The CDR3 nucleotides read TGTGCCTGGAGACGACAGGGGGCCGCAAACACCATATATTTT. The chain has TRBV30 and TRBJ1-3; TRBD1 matches 10 bases. From germline, CDR1 is GTSNPN and CDR2 SVGIG (reference sequence). This CDR3 region has 14 residues. The J segment lost 6 bases and the V segment lost 3 bases, leaving 5 bases of the junction unmatched.

The chain uses TRBV11-1 and TRBJ2-7; 7 nucleotides agree with TRBD1. The CDR3 extends over 15 amino acids. The ends lost 1 base at V and 6 bases at J; junction bases unmatched: 9. Germline CDR1 SGHAT, CDR2 FQDESV (reference sequence). Written as DNA, the CDR3 is TGTGCCAGCAGCTTAGGAACCGGGACAGAATTCGAGCAGTACTTC. Its protein product is CASSLGTGTEFEQYF.

In this sample, this clone turned up once. The chain has TRBV6-2 or TRBV6-3 and TRBJ2-7; 12 bases are a match to TRBD2. Unmatched junction bases numbered 5, after V lost 5 bases and J lost 3 bases. CDR1 and CDR2 (germline): MNHEY, SVGEGT. The CDR3 runs 15 residues. This CDR3 reads CASSRTSGNIYEQYF. The CDR3 DNA reads as TGTGCCAGCAGTCGGACTAGCGGGAACATCTACGAGCAGTACTTC.

The rearrangement joins TRBV6-1 to TRBJ2-7; D is perhaps TRBD2 (5 bases). Germline CDR1 and CDR2: MNHNS and SASEGT. The ends were cut back, 1 base at V and 7 bases at J, with 11 bases in the middle. CDR3 size: 13 residues. For the CDR3, the DNA is TGTGCCAGCAGTGAAGGGGTATCGGGGGAGCAGTACTTC. This sequence encodes CASSEGVSGEQYF.

J is TRBJ2-7 and V is TRBV14; perhaps TRBD1 as D (6 bases). There are 13 residues in the CDR3. Per the germline V gene, CDR1 is SGHDN and CDR2 is FVKESK. V was cut by 5 bases and J by 5 bases, with 13 bases left in between. The CDR3 spells CASSFDRSDEQYF. CDR3 coding DNA: TGTGCCAGCAGCTTCGACAGGTCGGACGAGCAGTACTTC.